The T cell receptor (beta chain) described here comes from a study of blood T cell repertoires in COVID-19. Study-wide context: Samples came from the United States, Italy and Spain, spanning acute and convalescent COVID-19.

How the authors handled the data: Estimates of nucleated cell counts were drawn from the amplification of reference gene primers. Method: immunoSEQ multiplex PCR; TCRdb's copy keeps in-frame clones and lacks some. From that table come the V and J calls and clone size; the DNA was used to work out D and trimming. The sample shows some 340,000 clones, roughly 85% of them seen only once. Trimming removed 5 bases from V and 2 bases from J; junction bases left unmatched: 5. This CDR3 has 14 residues. The germline V gene has CDR1 GTSNPN and CDR2 SVGIG (reference sequence). This receptor was taken from a young woman with acute or convalescent COVID-19. The chain joins TRBV30 to TRBJ1-5; 8 bases map to TRBD1. The sequenced material came from peripheral blood. The CDR3 DNA reads TGTGCCTGGGACAGGGGCATTGGCAATCAGCCCCAGCATTTT. It translates to CAWDRGIGNQPQHF.